The 19 T cell receptor beta chains given below trace back to one sample, sequenced in a study of shared clonotypes between healthy human individuals. Sequencing used immunoSEQ multiplex PCR; TCRdb keeps in-frame clones, though not all of them. The sample lists 2 million to 2.5 million clones; approximately 94% were seen once. The sequenced sample consisted of naive CD4+ T cells from PBMCs. Subset specified: CD45RA+ positively selected. The receptors were sampled from a man younger than 35 in good health. Some clones in this sample may be carry-over from other donors' samples.

The chain links TRBV6-5 to TRBJ1-2; D is ambiguous. The CDR3 length is 14 residues. The germline V and J ends were trimmed by 0 bases and 4 bases, with 9 bases remaining between them. Germline V gene data show CDR1 as MNHEY and CDR2 as SVGAGI. The CDR3 DNA follows: TGTGCCAGCAGTTACTCGCTGGGCGGCTATGGCTACACCTTC. This sequence encodes CASSYSLGGYGYTF.

Turning to this clone: Other nucleotide sequences from this sample produce the same CDR3. This CDR3 reads CAISESTDTQYF. The CDR3 DNA reads as TGTGCCATCAGTGAAAGCACAGATACGCAGTATTTT. This chain uses TRBV10-3 with TRBJ2-3; D remains ambiguous. Germline V gene sequence: CDR1 ENHRY, CDR2 SYGVKD. Trimming pared 3 bases from V and 0 bases from J, leaving 1 base between. The CDR3 length is 12 residues.

This chain joins TRBV15 and TRBJ2-7; 8 positions agree with TRBD1. The germline CDR1 and CDR2 sequences are LNHNV and YYDKDF (reference sequence). This CDR3 has 15 residues. After removal of 0 bases from V and 4 bases from J, the junction contained 5 bases not matched to a gene. This CDR3 reads CATSRETGGRYEQYF. CDR3 DNA: TGTGCCACCAGCAGAGAAACAGGGGGTAGGTACGAGCAGTACTTC.

The rearrangement links TRBV7-2 to TRBJ1-4; the D is unclear. This CDR3 contains 14 residues. Trimming removed 0 bases at V and 4 bases at J, with 6 bases between. CDR1 and CDR2 (germline): SGHTA, FQGNSA. The CDR3 nucleotides are TGTGCCAGCAGCTTAGCCGGGAGTAATGAAAAACTGTTTTTT. It encodes CASSLAGSNEKLFF.

This clone has only one observation. Other DNA sequences in the same sample also yield this CDR3. This chain connects TRBV9 to TRBJ2-2, with no clear D. The CDR3 length is 14 residues. CDR1 is SGDLS and CDR2 is YYNGEE in the germline V gene. Trimming removed 0 bases at V and 1 base at J, with 4 bases between. CDR3 protein: CASSVVRNTGELFF. The CDR3 region has the DNA TGTGCCAGCAGCGTAGTCAGGAACACCGGGGAGCTGTTTTTT.

This chain joins TRBV5-1 and TRBJ2-7, with 7 nucleotides matching TRBD2. There are 13 residues in the CDR3. J was trimmed by 2 bases and V by 3 bases; bases with no gene match: 2. Germline V gene sequence: CDR1 SGHRS, CDR2 YFSETQ. CDR3: CASSSRGAYEQYF. CDR3 nucleotides: TGCGCCAGCAGCTCCCGGGGGGCCTACGAGCAGTACTTC.

The J gene is TRBJ2-7, the V gene TRBV28, with TRBD2 matching over 8 bases. This CDR3 has 14 residues. Germline V gene data show CDR1 as MDHEN and CDR2 as SYDVKM. The V and J ends lost 2 bases and 2 bases, in that order; junction bases with no gene match: 2. The CDR3: CASSLEAGAYEQYF. In nucleotides, the CDR3 is TGTGCCAGCAGTTTAGAAGCGGGGGCCTACGAGCAGTACTTC.

The rearrangement joins TRBV5-1 to TRBJ2-3; D gene unclear. Germline CDR1 SGHRS, CDR2 YFSETQ. The V and J ends lost 7 bases and 0 bases respectively, with 12 bases between them. The CDR3 runs to 14 residues. CDR3 region: CASHTTTSTDTQYF. CDR3 nucleotides: TGCGCCAGCCATACTACTACTAGCACAGATACGCAGTATTTT.

The chain employs TRBV7-9 and TRBJ2-3; 7 bases fit TRBD1. Germline V gives CDR1 SEHNR, CDR2 FQNEAQ (reference sequence). CDR3 length equals 15 residues. After removal of 4 bases from V and 4 bases from J, the junction contained 8 bases not matched to a gene. CDR3 nucleotide sequence: TGTGCCAGCAGCTACCGGACAGGCGCCGCAGATACGCAGTATTTT. Translated, it gives CASSYRTGAADTQYF.

The V and J genes are TRBV10-3 and TRBJ2-1, with 7 bases lining up with TRBD2. The CDR3 has 16 residues. Trimming removed 6 bases from V and 7 bases from J; junction bases left unmatched: 15. Germline CDR1 and CDR2: ENHRY and SYGVKD. CDR3 DNA sequence: TGTGCCATCAGGGCAGCGATCAGCGGGAAAGATAATGAGCAGTTCTTC. The encoded protein is CAIRAAISGKDNEQFF.

This sequence joins TRBV9 and TRBJ2-7; D unclear. CDR3 length: 14 residues. Trimming shortened V by 2 bases and J by 1 base, and 10 bases separated the two germline ends. CDR1 is SGDLS and CDR2 is YYNGEE in the germline V gene. DNA for the CDR3: TGTGCCAGCAGCGTGCTGGCTCTTTCCTACGAGCAGTACTTC. Its protein product is CASSVLALSYEQYF.

The chain carries TRBV11-1 and TRBJ2-3, with a possible D match to TRBD2 (5 bases). This CDR3 comprises 14 residues. CDR1 and CDR2 from the germline V gene are SGHAT and FQDESV (reference sequence). V lost 5 bases, J lost 1 base, and 10 bases lay in between. DNA for the CDR3: TGTGCCAGCAGCGCCCGGACTGGCACAGATACGCAGTATTTT. Its translation is CASSARTGTDTQYF.

The V gene is TRBV7-3, the J gene TRBJ2-1, with 8 nucleotides matching TRBD1. V shed 5 bases and J 1 base; nucleotides not matched to a gene: 10. From germline, CDR1 is SGHTA and CDR2 FQGTGA. The CDR3 length is 17 residues. In DNA form, the CDR3 reads TGTGCCAGCAGCCCAAGACAGGGGCTATCTTCCTACAATGAGCAGTTCTTC. Translated, it gives CASSPRQGLSSYNEQFF.

The chain joins TRBV28 to TRBJ2-5, with TRBD1 as a possible D gene (6 bases). The CDR3 loop spans 14 amino acids. V shed 1 base and J shed 5 bases, with 11 bases lying between them. The germline V gene encodes CDR1 MDHEN and CDR2 SYDVKM. CDR3 in DNA: TGTGCCAGCAGTTTATACAGGGATGCGGAGACCCAGTACTTC. Protein: CASSLYRDAETQYF.

The chain recombines TRBV4-3 with TRBJ1-2; possibly TRBD1 for D (6 bases). The germline CDR1 and CDR2 sequences are LGHNA and YSLEER. The V end lost 4 bases, the J end lost 3 bases, and 12 bases lay between the germline ends. This CDR3 is 14 amino acids long. The DNA for the CDR3 is TGCGCCAGCAGCCGTGAGGGGGGCGACTATGGCTACACCTTC. Translation: CASSREGGDYGYTF.

As concerns this clone: Other DNA sequences in the same sample also yield this CDR3. The chain employs TRBV7-9 and TRBJ2-7; no firm D call. The germline V gene encodes CDR1 SEHNR and CDR2 FQNEAQ (reference sequence). The CDR3 runs 11 residues. V lost 5 bases, J lost 2 bases, and 4 bases lay in between. CDR3 sequence (DNA): TGTGCCAGCAGCAGAGCCTACGAGCAGTACTTC. Protein: CASSRAYEQYF.

This chain joins TRBV5-1 and TRBJ2-2; 8 bases fit TRBD2. V lost 3 bases, J lost 5 bases, and 6 bases stayed unmatched. The germline V gene has CDR1 SGHRS and CDR2 YFSETQ. There are 15 residues in the CDR3. CDR3 sequence (DNA): TGCGCCAGCAGCTCGGGACTAGGGGAAACCGGGGAGCTGTTTTTT. It specifies CASSSGLGETGELFF.

Regarding this clone: Other DNA sequences within the sample encode an identical CDR3. The chain carries TRBV9 and TRBJ1-1; D call uncertain. Germline V gene data show CDR1 as SGDLS and CDR2 as YYNGEE. The CDR3 length is 13 residues. V was trimmed by 1 base and J by 4 bases, leaving 8 bases between them. CDR3 in DNA: TGTGCCAGCAGCGTATCGGGAGGCACTGAAGCTTTCTTT. Amino acids: CASSVSGGTEAFF. The whole variable domain, filled in from reference TRBV9 and TRBJ1-1, reads DSGVTQTPKHLITATGQRVTLRCSPRSGDLSVYWYQQSLDQGLQFLIQYYNGEERAKGNILERFSAQQFPDLHSELNLSSLELGDSALYFCASSVSGGTEAFFGQGTRLTVV.

The chain joins TRBV9 to TRBJ2-1; tentative D call: TRBD1 (6 bases). The germline V and J ends were trimmed by 3 bases and 2 bases, with 21 bases remaining between them. This CDR3 comprises 18 residues. Germline CDR1 and CDR2: SGDLS and YYNGEE. The CDR3 coding sequence is TGTGCCAGCAGCGAGGGGGTGGGGCGAAGCTATACCTACAATGAGCAGTTCTTC. Residues: CASSEGVGRSYTYNEQFF.